The present entry profiles one T cell receptor (beta chain) with its context. This record belongs to a study of circulating and synovial CD4+ cells in juvenile arthritis. Sequenced by immunoSEQ multiplex PCR; TCRdb stores in-frame clones only, minus some. The data show 30,000 to 40,000 clones, 90% to 95% seen once. CDR1 is MDHEN, CDR2 SYDVKM, per germline. V dropped 3 bases and J dropped 5 bases, with 13 bases sitting between them. CDR3 length: 14 amino acids. The sample consisted of CD4+ T cells from blood. The chain uses TRBV28 and TRBJ2-5; D perhaps matches TRBD1 (5 bases). This TCR came from a human donor with juvenile idiopathic arthritis. In DNA, the CDR3 is TGTGCCAGCAGTTTTAAAGGGGAACGGGAGACCCAGTACTTC. Amino acids: CASSFKGERETQYF.